The 10 T cell receptor beta chains in this list originate from one sample, sequenced in a study of T cell responses to AZD1222 COVID-19 vaccine (TCRdb year 2021). The time point tag for this specimen amounts to: about 28 days (+/-7) after the second vaccine dose. The library was made by the immunoSEQ multiplex PCR assay. The clones in this table, taken by TCRdb from immuneACCESS, are in-frame only. Not every clone is retained; where verified, under half of the shortfall comes from an unresolved V gene, and the cause of the rest is unknown. The sample table records approximately 150,000 clones; roughly nine tenths of these occur just once. Approximately 3.7% of the sample lies in the top ten. This specimen was peripheral blood, taken 28 days after the second AZD1222 dose. The receptors shown here come from an adult who received the AZD1222 COVID-19 vaccine.

V and J are TRBV28 and TRBJ2-2; D may be TRBD2 (5 bases). The CDR3 runs 15 residues. CDR1 is MDHEN and CDR2 is SYDVKM in the germline V gene. The V and J ends lost 2 bases and 3 bases respectively, with 10 bases between them. The CDR3 spells CASSLILVDTGELFF. The CDR3 bases are TGTGCCAGCAGTTTAATACTAGTAGACACCGGGGAGCTGTTTTTT.

This clone was observed a single time. This chain joins TRBV29-1 and TRBJ2-3; 7 bases agree with TRBD2. The CDR3 consists of 15 residues. V shed 3 bases, J shed 4 bases, and the junction held 10 bases outside the gene matches. CDR1 is SQVTM, CDR2 ANQGSEA, per germline. CDR3 sequence reads: CSVDGVGGFADTQYF. CDR3 sequence (DNA): TGCAGCGTTGACGGGGTCGGGGGGTTCGCAGATACGCAGTATTTT.

As DNA, the CDR3 is TGCGCCAGCAGCCAGGATCGGGACAGGGGGCAGTTGGAGCAGTTCTTC. Amino acid sequence: CASSQDRDRGQLEQFF. The V and J genes are TRBV4-3 and TRBJ2-1; TRBD1 aligns across 12 bases. Germline V gives CDR1 LGHNA, CDR2 YSLEER. The CDR3 is made up of 16 amino acids. Losses at the gene ends were 3 bases for V and 10 bases for J; bases not matched to a gene: 10.

The chain is built from TRBV27 and TRBJ1-4; D remains unclear. Per the germline V gene, CDR1 is MNHEY and CDR2 is SMNVEV (reference sequence). Trimming cost V 1 base and J 4 bases, with 10 bases left between them. CDR3 length equals 15 residues. The CDR3 DNA follows: TGTGCCAGCAGTTTATACGTGGGATTTAATGAAAAACTGTTTTTT. It yields the protein CASSLYVGFNEKLFF.

The chain uses TRBV18 and TRBJ1-1, with a weak D call TRBD1 (5 bases). CDR3 size: 14 residues. V lost 11 bases, J lost 4 bases, and 20 bases lay in between. Germline loops: CDR1 KGHSH, CDR2 LQKENI. This CDR3 reads CAGRYSGSSTEAFF. CDR3 nucleotides: TGTGCCGGCCGATACTCAGGGTCCAGCACTGAAGCTTTCTTT.

This rearrangement joins TRBV6-2 or TRBV6-3 to TRBJ2-3; 7 nucleotides align to TRBD2. Germline loops: CDR1 MNHEY, CDR2 SVGEGT. V was pared by 4 bases and J by 0 bases, with 4 bases of the junction left unmatched. The CDR3 is 15 amino acids. The CDR3 DNA sequence: TGTGCCAGCAGTTCCCCGGGGGGTAGCACAGATACGCAGTATTTT. It specifies CASSSPGGSTDTQYF.

The genes are TRBV7-2 and TRBJ2-7, with 13 bases fitting TRBD2. CDR3 length: 15 amino acids. Germline values: CDR1 SGHTA, CDR2 FQGNSA. V lost 3 bases and J lost 6; bases outside the gene matches: 5. CDR3 nucleotide sequence: TGTGCCAGCAGCTTCCCCGGGACTAGCGGGGTCGAGCAGTACTTC. It yields the protein CASSFPGTSGVEQYF.

The chain's CDR3 is CASSRDRANYGYTF. Written as DNA, the CDR3 is TGTGCCAGCAGCAGGGACAGAGCTAACTATGGCTACACCTTC. The chain is built from TRBV9 and TRBJ1-2; 7 bases align to TRBD1. The V gene end was trimmed by 4 bases and the J gene end by 0 bases; junction bases not matched to a gene: 3. CDR3 size: 14 residues. Germline V gives CDR1 SGDLS, CDR2 YYNGEE.

The table lists this clone with a count of one. The chain uses TRBV7-2 and TRBJ2-3; D is perhaps TRBD1 or TRBD2 (6 bases each). In germline, CDR1 is SGHTA, CDR2 FQGNSA. This CDR3 region has 15 residues. The V and J ends lost 4 bases and 1 base respectively, with 12 bases between them. The CDR3 loop is CASSWGAGGTDTQYF. CDR3 in DNA: TGTGCCAGCAGCTGGGGGGCCGGGGGCACAGATACGCAGTATTTT.

The rearrangement links TRBV7-2 to TRBJ2-7; perhaps TRBD2 as D (5 bases). Germline CDR1 SGHTA, CDR2 FQGNSA. The CDR3 consists of 14 residues. V lost 4 bases and J lost 7, with 17 bases in between. DNA for the CDR3: TGTGCCAGCAGCTCCTCTAGCTTCGGACGGGAGCAGTACTTC. Protein product: CASSSSSFGREQYF.